What follows are 26 T cell receptor beta chains derived from one specimen sequenced in a study of blood T cell repertoires in COVID-19 (dated by TCRdb to 2020 to 2022). Library construction relied on the immunoSEQ multiplex PCR assay. What TCRdb holds here is the immuneACCESS table cut down to in-frame rearrangements. Part of the clones is not present; checked against another copy, under half of the missing clones reflect an unresolved V gene, and the others are unexplained. For this sample the table gives some 360,000 clones, of which around 90% were detected only once. The ten largest clonotypes hold under 5% of the sample. Sequenced: peripheral blood. Source of these receptors: a woman aged 60 to 75 with COVID-19, enrolled during active disease.

The genes are TRBV19 and TRBJ2-7, with 8 bases that match TRBD2. The germline V gene encodes CDR1 LNHDA and CDR2 SQIVND (reference sequence). Unmatched junction bases numbered 10, after V lost 2 bases and J lost 7 bases. This CDR3 contains 15 residues. The CDR3 region is CASSIQGTGGGEQYF. DNA of the CDR3: TGTGCCAGTAGTATACAGGGCACCGGGGGGGGAGAGCAGTACTTC.

The V call is TRBV10-1, the J call TRBJ2-1; 11 positions match TRBD1. From germline, CDR1 is WNHNN and CDR2 SYGVQD (reference sequence). The CDR3 covers 16 residues. V lost 4 bases, J lost 5 bases, and 7 bases stayed unmatched. CDR3 nucleotides: TGCGCCAGCAGTGCCTCGGGACAGGGGGACCACAATGAGCAGTTCTTC. It translates to CASSASGQGDHNEQFF.

The rearrangement links TRBV29-1 to TRBJ1-1; weak D call: TRBD1 (6 bases). Deletions cut 4 bases from V and 2 bases from J, with 8 bases between. The germline V gene has CDR1 SQVTM and CDR2 ANQGSEA. The CDR3 covers 12 residues. The CDR3 region has the DNA TGCAGCGTTGTGGGACAAAACACTGAAGCTTTCTTT. This sequence encodes CSVVGQNTEAFF.

Regarding this clone: Other DNA sequences in the sample encode the same CDR3. J is TRBJ1-2 and V is TRBV7-9; 8 nucleotides agree with TRBD1. The CDR3 is 13 amino acids. Germline V gives CDR1 SEHNR, CDR2 FQNEAQ (reference sequence). Germline trimming cut 5 bases from V and 4 bases from J; bases unmatched to any gene: 3. CDR3 sequence reads: CASSLGQGYGYTF. The DNA of the CDR3 is TGTGCCAGCAGCCTTGGACAGGGCTATGGCTACACCTTC.

The chain couples TRBV7-6 to TRBJ2-7; TRBD1 agrees at 11 bases. Germline assignment: CDR1 SGHVS and CDR2 FNYEAQ. This CDR3 is 15 amino acids long. J lost 5 bases, V lost 3 bases, and 6 bases had no gene match. CDR3 sequence: CASSFAGQGVNEQYF. The CDR3 DNA follows: TGTGCCAGCAGCTTCGCGGGACAGGGGGTAAACGAGCAGTACTTC.

This CDR3 is CASSEGGSLNTEAFF. The DNA of the CDR3 is TGTGCCAGCAGTGAAGGTGGCAGTCTGAACACTGAAGCTTTCTTT. The chain recombines TRBV2 with TRBJ1-1; D gene ambiguous. Trimming stripped 1 base from V and 0 bases from J, with 9 bases between. The CDR3 contains 15 residues. Germline CDR1 SNHLY, CDR2 FYNNEI.

In its sample, this clone was seen a few times. The chain joins TRBV2 to TRBJ1-1; D remains ambiguous. CDR1 and CDR2 (germline): SNHLY, FYNNEI. V gave up 6 bases and J gave up 0 bases, with 11 bases separating them. The CDR3 extends over 14 amino acids. Here the CDR3 DNA reads TGTGCCAGCAGCCCCACCCCTATGAACACTGAAGCTTTCTTT. Protein: CASSPTPMNTEAFF.

V gene TRBV5-1 combines with J gene TRBJ1-4, with 8 bases lining up with TRBD1. The length of the CDR3 is 16 residues. Germline values: CDR1 SGHRS, CDR2 YFSETQ. Trimming took 2 bases from V and 4 from J; bases not matched to a gene: 7. CDR3 protein: CASSFSTGALNEKLFF. The CDR3 nucleotides are TGCGCCAGCAGCTTCTCGACAGGGGCCCTTAATGAAAAACTGTTTTTT.

The rearrangement joins TRBV5-4 to TRBJ2-7; 9 bases are shared with TRBD1. Germline V gives CDR1 SGHNT, CDR2 YYREEE (reference sequence). The CDR3 has 16 residues. V dropped 3 bases and J dropped 3; count of bases not matched to a gene: 10. CDR3 amino acids: CASSWASGTGSYEQYF. The CDR3, as DNA: TGTGCCAGCAGCTGGGCATCCGGGACAGGGAGCTACGAGCAGTACTTC.

The chain is built from TRBV3-1 (or the pseudogene TRBV3-2) and TRBJ2-3, with TRBD2 matching 10 bases. This CDR3 contains 17 residues. The V gene's germline CDR1 is LGHDT and CDR2 YNNKEL (reference sequence). The trim removed 0 bases at V and 2 bases at J, leaving 5 bases unmatched. The CDR3 region has the DNA TGTGCCAGCAGCCAAGAGATCAGCGGGGGGGCCACAGATACGCAGTATTTT. Translated: CASSQEISGGATDTQYF.

The chain couples TRBV6-5 to TRBJ2-2; 8 nucleotides agree with TRBD1. The junction had 5 bases not matched to a gene; V was cut back by 6 bases and J by 5 bases. The CDR3 is made up of 14 amino acids. Germline V lookup: CDR1 MNHEY, CDR2 SVGAGI. This chain's CDR3 is CASSPTGATGELFF. The CDR3, as DNA: TGTGCCAGCAGCCCGACAGGGGCAACCGGGGAGCTGTTTTTT.

The genes are TRBV21-1 and TRBJ1-4. TRBV21-1 is classified as a pseudogene. The CDR3 totals 12 residues. Here the CDR3 reads CASSIPLLPLFF. CDR3 nucleotides: TGTGCCAGCAGCATTCCACTTCTCCCACTGTTTTTT.

The J gene is TRBJ1-1, the V gene TRBV28; D call uncertain. This CDR3 region has 14 residues. Trimming cost V 4 bases and J 4 bases, with 13 bases left between them. The V gene's germline CDR1 is MDHEN and CDR2 SYDVKM. The CDR3: CASSSVRAATEAFF. CDR3 sequence (DNA): TGTGCCAGCAGTTCCGTGAGGGCGGCCACTGAAGCTTTCTTT.

The chain joins TRBV5-1 to TRBJ2-3, with D tentatively TRBD2 (7 bases). V shed 0 bases and J shed 1 base, with 12 bases lying between them. The CDR3 is 16 residues long. CDR1 and CDR2 from the germline V gene are SGHRS and YFSETQ. The CDR3: CASSLEGGGGTDTQYF. The CDR3 DNA reads as TGCGCCAGCAGCTTGGAGGGCGGGGGCGGCACAGATACGCAGTATTTT.

The chain carries TRBV27 and TRBJ1-6; possibly TRBD1 for D (6 bases). Germline CDR1 reads MNHEY; CDR2 reads SMNVEV (reference sequence). V lost 5 bases, J lost 6 bases, and 11 bases lay in between. The CDR3 runs 14 residues. Here the CDR3 DNA reads TGTGCCAGCAGTCAGGCCAGGGGTAATTCACCCCTCCACTTT. Protein product: CASSQARGNSPLHF.

As concerns this clone: Other DNA variants within this sample encode the same CDR3. This chain uses TRBV7-2 with TRBJ1-5; perhaps TRBD1 as D (6 bases). CDR1 and CDR2 from the germline V gene are SGHTA and FQGNSA. The V and J ends lost 1 base and 2 bases respectively, with 9 bases between them. There are 15 residues in the CDR3. In DNA form, the CDR3 reads TGTGCCAGCAGCTTAGGGGGGGGCGGCAATCAGCCCCAGCATTTT. Its translation: CASSLGGGGNQPQHF. The full variable domain, rest sourced from reference TRBV7-2 and TRBJ1-5, is GAGVSQSPSNKVTEKGKDVELRCDPISGHTALYWYRQSLGQGLEFLIYFQGNSAPDKSGLPSDRFSAERTGGSVSTLTIQRTQQEDSAVYLCASSLGGGGNQPQHFGDGTRLSIL.

This chain links TRBV27 with TRBJ1-6, with 12 positions matching TRBD1. Germline assignment: CDR1 MNHEY and CDR2 SMNVEV (reference sequence). The CDR3 loop spans 15 amino acids. J lost 14 bases, V lost 3 bases, and 8 bases had no gene match. This CDR3 reads CASSFGDRGRSSLHF. The CDR3 nucleotides read TGTGCCAGCAGTTTCGGGGACAGGGGGCGATCCTCCCTCCACTTT.

This chain joins TRBV5-1 and TRBJ2-5, with a weak D call TRBD1 (5 bases). Trimming pared 0 bases from V and 4 bases from J, leaving 13 bases between. Germline CDR1 is SGHRS and CDR2 is YFSETQ. The CDR3 has 15 residues. The CDR3: CASSLEAGAGETQYF. DNA of the CDR3: TGCGCCAGCAGCTTGGAGGCTGGGGCTGGAGAGACCCAGTACTTC. Full variable domain (outside the CDR3, taken from reference TRBV5-1 and TRBJ2-5): KAGVTQTPRYLIKTRGQQVTLSCSPISGHRSVSWYQQTPGQGLQFLFEYFSETQRNKGNFPGRFSGRQFSNSRSEMNVSTLELGDSALYLCASSLEAGAGETQYFGPGTRLLVL.

To note about this clone: This specimen includes other DNA sequences encoding the same CDR3. The chain links TRBV18 to TRBJ1-3; the D is unclear. This CDR3 is built from 14 residues. V dropped 3 bases and J dropped 0 bases, with 6 bases sitting between them. Germline assignment: CDR1 KGHSH and CDR2 LQKENI. CDR3 DNA sequence: TGTGCCAGCTCACCCCAATTCTCTGGAAACACCATATATTTT. Protein product: CASSPQFSGNTIYF. The variable domain in full, with the rest retrieved from reference TRBV18 and TRBJ1-3, is NAGVMQNPRHLVRRRGQEARLRCSPMKGHSHVYWYRQLPEEGLKFMVYLQKENIIDESGMPKERFSAEFPKEGPSILRIQQVVRGDSAAYFCASSPQFSGNTIYFGEGSWLTVV.

This clone was detected once. CDR3 DNA sequence: TGTGCCAGCAGAGACGGACTGACCCTCAATCAGCCCCAGCATTTT. It codes for CASRDGLTLNQPQHF. The chain couples TRBV6-5 to TRBJ1-5; D remains ambiguous. Looked up from germline, CDR1 is MNHEY and CDR2 is SVGAGI. Trimming cost V 6 bases and J 3 bases, with 15 bases left between them. This CDR3 is 15 amino acids long.

The rearrangement uses TRBV19 and TRBJ1-1; D unresolved. Trimming pared 7 bases from V and 4 bases from J, leaving 16 bases between. The CDR3 covers 14 residues. Looked up from germline, CDR1 is LNHDA and CDR2 is SQIVND (reference sequence). CDR3 DNA: TGTGCCAGTACCAACATGGGGAGGGTCACTGAAGCTTTCTTT. Encoded protein: CASTNMGRVTEAFF.

This rearrangement joins TRBV19 to TRBJ2-3, with 7 positions matching TRBD2. Germline loops: CDR1 LNHDA, CDR2 SQIVND (reference sequence). The CDR3 consists of 17 residues. V gave up 1 base and J gave up 2 bases; unmatched junction bases: 9. CDR3 in amino acids: CASSIGLGRGPTDTQYF. In nucleotides, the CDR3 is TGTGCCAGTAGTATAGGGTTAGGGAGGGGACCCACAGATACGCAGTATTTT.

The chain is built from TRBV9 and TRBJ2-5; 8 bases map to TRBD2. V dropped 0 bases and J dropped 4; count of bases not matched to a gene: 5. The germline gives CDR1 SGDLS, CDR2 YYNGEE. This CDR3 spans 15 amino acids. The CDR3, as DNA: TGTGCCAGCAGCGTAGGAGTAGCGGGGAGAGAGACCCAGTACTTC. As protein: CASSVGVAGRETQYF.

The J gene is TRBJ1-5, the V gene TRBV27; 8 bases line up with TRBD1. From germline, CDR1 is MNHEY and CDR2 SMNVEV (reference sequence). The CDR3 loop spans 15 amino acids. V lost 9 bases and J lost 4; bases outside the gene matches: 11. The CDR3 loop is CASKNTDRGNQPQHF. The CDR3 DNA is TGTGCCAGTAAGAATACCGACAGGGGAAATCAGCCCCAGCATTTT.

About this clone: In the same sample, other DNA sequences code for this CDR3. The rearrangement uses TRBV18 and TRBJ1-5; TRBD1 might be the D (6 bases). V lost 2 bases and J lost 2, with 7 bases in between. The germline gives CDR1 KGHSH, CDR2 LQKENI. The CDR3 is 14 residues long. The CDR3 sequence is CASSPSGGNQPQHF. CDR3 in DNA: TGTGCCAGCTCACCATCAGGGGGCAATCAGCCCCAGCATTTT.

This clone came up once. The chain links TRBV6-6 to TRBJ1-5; no clear D gene. Between the trimmed V and J ends, which lost 10 bases and 5 bases, there was a span of 12 bases. The CDR3 has 12 residues. Germline CDR1 MNHNY, CDR2 SVGAGI (reference sequence). Here the CDR3 DNA reads TGTGCCACCTGTGAGCCGTATCAGCCCCAGCATTTT. This encodes CATCEPYQPQHF.